This TCR beta chain was captured by sequencing in a study of T and B cells in COVID-19 patients. Overall study: COVID-19 patients gave peripheral blood either during active infection or after recovery.

From blood, roughly 220-550 ng of genomic DNA served as TRB template. By share, this clonotype ranks as medium-sized. Its specificity is unknown. The length of the CDR3 is 14 residues. Trimming stripped 1 base from V and 5 bases from J, with 12 bases between. Germline lookup yields CDR1 SGHDT and CDR2 YYEEEE. Study-wide results and caveats: Exclusive to the recovered cohort were 2,331 TCR clusters, 30 to 40 of them with low generation probability. Clonality of TRB repertoires was high in active COVID-19; recovery brought above-healthy diversity and richness.

BIOMED2 TRB-A/B primer pools were used in multiplex TRB PCR. TCRdb fed the multiplex PCR reads into MiXCR, producing one record per CDR3 protein. This table holds around 5,700 distinct CDR3 sequences, 25% to 30% found once. The sample consisted of blood. The chain couples TRBV5-6 to TRBJ1-1; D perhaps matches TRBD1 (5 bases). This clonotype was obtained from a human donor with active COVID-19. DNA of the CDR3: TGTGCCAGCAGCTTGCGAGGGGCAGGAACTGAAGCTTTCTTT. Translating it yields CASSLRGAGTEAFF. The complete variable domain, with remaining parts taken from reference TRBV5-6 and TRBJ1-1, reads DAGVTQSPTHLIKTRGQQVTLRCSPKSGHDTVSWYQQALGQGPQFIFQYYEEEERQRGNFPDRFSGHQFPNYSSELNVNALLLGDSALYLCASSLRGAGTEAFFGQGTRLTVV.